This T cell receptor beta chain was sequenced during a study of blood T cell repertoires in COVID-19 (dated by TCRdb to the early 2020s). Context from the whole study: Samples from collaborators originated in the United States, Italy and Spain and spanned both the acute and convalescent phases of COVID-19. The material from the prospective study consisted of cDNA or gDNA derived from T cells, B-cell-depleted T cells, or PBMCs. Subjects who had been exposed to COVID-19, were actively infected with it, or had recovered from it provided the deeply sampled blood TCRbeta repertoires that made up the dataset. A freely available public database, intended as a resource for researchers studying the immune response to SARS-CoV-2, is where the repertoires were released. The samples were drawn from the first 160 participants of the ongoing ImmuneRACE study and from about 1,200 subjects provided by 6 global collaborators. Nearly every sample came with metadata listing a de-identified subject ID, COVID-19 status, age in years and sex. Where available, HLA class I and class II types were taken from metadata supplied by the sample provider and were not determined by assay-based typing. What the authors observed across the whole study: The amount of clinical and demographic metadata varied by source and participant and was provided uncurated.

The CDR3 measures 15 amino acids from cysteine to phenylalanine. Only the CDR3 part of the read is kept: 45 bases, read in frame from the first base. Sequences MGHRA (CDR1) and YSYEKL (CDR2) are obtained from the germline V gene. Trimming takes 0 bases off V and 7 bases off J; junction bases not matched to a gene: 4. The collaborating institutions used their own protocols to collect whole blood in K2EDTA tubes. Collaborator samples were shipped for TCRbeta analysis as frozen whole blood, isolated PBMCs, or DNA extracted from either sample type. About this clone itself: Its specific antigen is unknown. No much larger clone exists at a distance of one base, and base qualities are not known.

TCRbeta CDR3 regions were amplified from genomic DNA using the immunoSEQ Assay, a bias-controlled multiplex PCR. The paper's processing steps were these. Within the assay, amplification of reference gene primers was used to estimate how many nucleated cells each sample contained. Sequence reads were collapsed and filtered to measure the absolute abundance of every unique TCRbeta CDR3 rearrangement. For each sample, productive Simpson clonality was calculated by taking the square root of Simpson's diversity index across productive rearrangements. The clones in this table, taken by TCRdb from immuneACCESS, are in-frame only. Not every clone is retained; where verified, under half of the shortfall comes from an unresolved V gene, and the cause of the rest is unknown. The V and J calls and clone size are taken from that table; D and trimming were inferred from the DNA. The sample data list about 200,000 clones, and 84% of these were observed just once. Over 10% of the sample comes from the top ten.

This chain is built from TRBV4-1 and TRBJ1-2, with TRBD1 identical over 11 junction bases. Sequencing used peripheral blood. The sequence came from a human donor in a cohort sampled during active COVID-19. CDR3 protein: CASSQDGTGGRGYTF. The bases read TGCGCCAGCAGCCAAGACGGGACAGGGGGACGTGGCTACACCTTC.